Listed here are 19 T cell receptor beta chains from one sample, sequenced in a study of blood T cell repertoires in COVID-19 (dated by TCRdb to 2018 to 2020). Receptor libraries were prepared by the immunoSEQ multiplex PCR assay. TCRdb obtained this table from immuneACCESS and retained in-frame rearrangements with V and J assigned. These tables miss some clones; where compared with another copy, unresolved V genes account for less than half of the shortfall, and the remainder is unexplained. The sample table records about 220,000 clones; roughly 84% of these occur just once. The top ten constitute about 5.1% of the sample. Source material: peripheral blood. All receptors derive from a woman in her fifties or sixties who had recovered from COVID-19.

This clone has only a few counts. This chain joins TRBV5-4 and TRBJ2-2; no clear D gene. V was clipped by 0 bases and J by 8 bases, with 5 bases between them. This CDR3 is built from 12 residues. Germline V CDR1 and CDR2: SGHNT, YYREEE (reference sequence). CDR3 residues: CASSLARGELFF. The CDR3 nucleotides read TGTGCCAGCAGCTTGGCCAGAGGGGAGCTGTTTTTT.

This clone has only a few counts. V usage is TRBV25-1 and J usage is TRBJ2-7; tentatively, D is TRBD1 (5 bases). CDR3 length: 14 amino acids. Germline values: CDR1 MGHDK, CDR2 SYGVNS. Trimming cost V 1 base and J 3 bases, with 10 bases left between them. The CDR3 protein is CASSEFQGSYEQYF. The CDR3 DNA is TGTGCCAGCAGTGAATTCCAGGGAAGCTACGAGCAGTACTTC.

This clone appeared a single time. The J gene is TRBJ1-2, the V gene TRBV19, with a weak D call TRBD1 (6 bases). V was trimmed by 5 bases and J by 4 bases, leaving 11 bases between them. The CDR3 totals 13 residues. The V gene's germline CDR1 is LNHDA and CDR2 SQIVND (reference sequence). Here the CDR3 DNA reads TGTGCCAGTAGTGTCAGGGGTCCCTATGGCTACACCTTC. As protein: CASSVRGPYGYTF. Looking up the rest from reference TRBV19 and TRBJ1-2 gives the full variable domain: DGGITQSPKYLFRKEGQNVTLSCEQNLNHDAMYWYRQDPGQGLRLIYYSQIVNDFQKGDIAEGYSVSREKKESFPLTVTSAQKNPTAFYLCASSVRGPYGYTFGSGTRLTVV.

The chain joins TRBV27 to TRBJ1-4, with 7 nucleotides matching TRBD1. The CDR3 length is 14 residues. The ends lost 6 bases at V and 7 bases at J; junction bases unmatched: 8. Germline V gives CDR1 MNHEY, CDR2 SMNVEV (reference sequence). The CDR3 region has the DNA TGTGCCAGCAGGGAGGGGGCGCAGGTTGAAAAACTGTTTTTT. Residues: CASREGAQVEKLFF.

The V gene is TRBV27, the J gene TRBJ2-3, with 7 nucleotides matching TRBD1. Germline V gene sequence: CDR1 MNHEY, CDR2 SMNVEV (reference sequence). The CDR3 spans 14 residues. The ends lost 9 bases at V and 1 base at J; junction bases unmatched: 7. CDR3 residues: CASRRDSRTDTQYF. DNA of the CDR3: TGTGCCAGTAGAAGGGACAGCCGCACAGATACGCAGTATTTT.

This sequence joins TRBV11-2 and TRBJ1-1; D remains unclear. The CDR3 spans 16 residues. CDR1 is SGHAT, CDR2 FQNNGV, per germline. The V gene lost 1 base and the J gene lost 1 base, with 13 bases spanning the gap. The CDR3 loop reads CASSLGEFRKNTEAFF. In DNA form, the CDR3 reads TGTGCCAGCAGCTTAGGGGAGTTTCGAAAGAACACTGAAGCTTTCTTT. Full variable domain (rest looked up from reference TRBV11-2 and TRBJ1-1): EAGVAQSPRYKIIEKRQSVAFWCNPISGHATLYWYQQILGQGPKLLIQFQNNGVVDDSQLPKDRFSAERLKGVDSTLKIQPAKLEDSAVYLCASSLGEFRKNTEAFFGQGTRLTVV.

This chain links TRBV7-2 with TRBJ2-3, with TRBD2 matching over 9 bases. In germline, CDR1 is SGHTA, CDR2 FQGNSA. The CDR3 covers 19 residues. Trimming cost V 4 bases and J 0 bases; bases outside gene matches: 14. The CDR3 DNA sequence: TGTGCCAGCAGCTACTCACTCGGGGCTAGCGGGATTAGCACAGATACGCAGTATTTT. The encoded protein is CASSYSLGASGISTDTQYF.

The chain recombines TRBV27 with TRBJ2-2; D not certain. This CDR3 contains 14 residues. Germline V gene data show CDR1 as MNHEY and CDR2 as SMNVEV (reference sequence). V was trimmed by 0 bases and J by 4 bases, leaving 6 bases between them. The CDR3 DNA sequence: TGTGCCAGCAGTTTATCGCAGCGCACCGGGGAGCTGTTTTTT. Translation: CASSLSQRTGELFF.

This chain joins TRBV7-6 and TRBJ1-5, with unresolved D. V lost 2 bases and J 7 bases, leaving 12 bases between the germline ends. The CDR3 is made up of 14 amino acids. CDR1 SGHVS and CDR2 FNYEAQ come from the germline V gene. CDR3 sequence reads: CASSLTSTGQPQHF. The CDR3 DNA is TGTGCCAGCAGCTTAACCTCCACGGGACAGCCCCAGCATTTT.

The V call is TRBV7-8, the J call TRBJ1-1; D is ambiguous. From germline, CDR1 is SGHVS and CDR2 FQNEAQ. This CDR3 contains 15 residues. The germline V and J ends were trimmed by 3 bases and 1 base, with 12 bases remaining between them. The CDR3 reads CASSFHIQKNTEAFF. CDR3 coding DNA: TGTGCCAGCAGCTTCCACATTCAGAAGAACACTGAAGCTTTCTTT. Complete variable domain (other parts from reference TRBV7-8 and TRBJ1-1): GAGVSQSPRYKVAKRGQDVALRCDPISGHVSLFWYQQALGQGPEFLTYFQNEAQLDKSGLPSDRFFAERPEGSVSTLKIQRTQQEDSAVYLCASSFHIQKNTEAFFGQGTRLTVV.

This chain links TRBV11-2 with TRBJ2-3; D may be TRBD1 (5 bases). The CDR3 extends over 15 amino acids. The germline CDR1 and CDR2 sequences are SGHAT and FQNNGV. V dropped 2 bases and J dropped 5 bases, with 14 bases sitting between them. For the CDR3, the DNA is TGTGCCAGCAGCTTAAGGGGAACCAAGGGAGATACGCAGTATTTT. As protein: CASSLRGTKGDTQYF.

A note on this clone: This specimen includes other DNA sequences encoding the same CDR3. The chain joins TRBV5-1 to TRBJ1-5; D is uncertain. V was clipped by 0 bases and J by 7 bases, with 14 bases between them. There are 15 residues in the CDR3. Germline loops: CDR1 SGHRS, CDR2 YFSETQ. The CDR3 protein is CASSLVGSPGQPQHF. The DNA of the CDR3 is TGCGCCAGCAGCTTGGTTGGGAGCCCGGGCCAGCCCCAGCATTTT.

The V and J genes are TRBV13 and TRBJ2-1; D not resolved. The V gene lost 2 bases and the J gene lost 4 bases, with 12 bases spanning the gap. The CDR3 loop spans 15 amino acids. Germline V CDR1 and CDR2: PRHDT, FYEKMQ (reference sequence). Here the CDR3 reads CASSLNVYTYNEQFF. CDR3 coding DNA: TGTGCCAGCAGCTTAAATGTATATACTTACAATGAGCAGTTCTTC.

The rearrangement joins TRBV19 to TRBJ2-4; TRBD1 matches at 7 bases. The CDR3 runs 18 residues. Germline trimming cut 1 base from V and 0 bases from J; bases unmatched to any gene: 9. Germline V gene data show CDR1 as LNHDA and CDR2 as SQIVND (reference sequence). CDR3 sequence reads: CASSIVPPGQIAKNIQYF. The CDR3 bases are TGTGCCAGTAGTATAGTCCCCCCGGGACAGATAGCCAAAAACATTCAGTACTTC. The variable domain in full, completed from reference TRBV19 and TRBJ2-4, reads DGGITQSPKYLFRKEGQNVTLSCEQNLNHDAMYWYRQDPGQGLRLIYYSQIVNDFQKGDIAEGYSVSREKKESFPLTVTSAQKNPTAFYLCASSIVPPGQIAKNIQYFGAGTRLSVL.

This clone was counted between two and nine times. The chain combines TRBV7-2 with TRBJ2-1; 11 bases fit TRBD2. Losses at the gene ends were 2 bases for V and 3 bases for J; bases not matched to a gene: 3. The CDR3 covers 16 residues. CDR1 is SGHTA and CDR2 is FQGNSA in the germline V gene. As DNA, the CDR3 is TGTGCCAGCAGCTTATTAGCGGGGGGGTTCTACAATGAGCAGTTCTTC. It is translated as CASSLLAGGFYNEQFF.

The chain recombines TRBV30 with TRBJ1-1; D is undetermined. Germline values: CDR1 GTSNPN, CDR2 SVGIG (reference sequence). The CDR3 runs to 13 residues. Trimming left V 0 bases short and J 2 bases short, with 7 bases between. CDR3 coding DNA: TGTGCCTGGAGTGTACGGGTCAACACTGAAGCTTTCTTT. Translating it yields CAWSVRVNTEAFF. Full variable domain (outside the CDR3, taken from reference TRBV30 and TRBJ1-1): SQTIHQWPATLVQPVGSPLSLECTVEGTSNPNLYWYRQAAGRGLQLLFYSVGIGQISSEVPQNLSASRPQDRQFILSSKKLLLSDSGFYLCAWSVRVNTEAFFGQGTRLTVV.

This clone is a singleton in its sample. The chain joins TRBV4-3 to TRBJ1-2; TRBD1 aligns across 9 bases. Germline V gene lookup returns CDR1 LGHNA and CDR2 YSLEER. Unmatched junction bases numbered 14, after V lost 2 bases and J lost 4 bases. CDR3 length: 18 residues. The CDR3 sequence is CASSQNQGQGFSVYGYTF. DNA of the CDR3: TGCGCCAGCAGCCAAAACCAGGGACAGGGTTTTTCAGTCTATGGCTACACCTTC.

This chain links TRBV9 with TRBJ1-2; 7 bases line up with TRBD1. Germline-derived CDR1 and CDR2 are SGDLS and YYNGEE. The length of the CDR3 is 14 residues. V trimming: 5 bases; J trimming: 8 bases; junction bases outside the gene matches: 12. The CDR3 nucleotides read TGTGCCAGCAGGGACAGGTTTGGTGTCGGGGGCTACACCTTC. Translating gives CASRDRFGVGGYTF. The full variable domain, with the rest looked up from reference TRBV9 and TRBJ1-2, is DSGVTQTPKHLITATGQRVTLRCSPRSGDLSVYWYQQSLDQGLQFLIQYYNGEERAKGNILERFSAQQFPDLHSELNLSSLELGDSALYFCASRDRFGVGGYTFGSGTRLTVV.

The chain uses TRBV2 and TRBJ2-7; 9 bases match TRBD1. With V trimmed by 7 bases and J by 3 bases, 4 bases remained unmatched. Germline values: CDR1 SNHLY, CDR2 FYNNEI. This CDR3 is built from 13 residues. The CDR3 protein is CASNRGRIYEQYF. CDR3 DNA: TGTGCCAGCAACAGGGGGCGAATCTACGAGCAGTACTTC.